Each of the 11 T cell receptor beta chains below was sequenced from the same sample in a study of shared clonotypes between healthy human individuals. Repertoires were generated with immunoSEQ multiplex PCR, while TCRdb's copy carries only in-frame clones and drops some. The sample holds some 1.4 million clones, 95% to 97% seen once. The sample taken for sequencing was naive CD4+ T cells sorted from blood. The sample's subset: CD45RA+ positively selected. These receptors all stem from a man aged 25-45 years in good health.

This chain links TRBV30 with TRBJ2-1; D is unresolved. Germline values: CDR1 GTSNPN, CDR2 SVGIG (reference sequence). V lost 3 bases, J lost 10 bases, and 16 bases lay in between. The CDR3 has 13 residues. The CDR3 sequence is CAWRGSQTSEQFF. The CDR3 nucleotides read TGTGCCTGGAGGGGATCCCAAACGTCGGAGCAGTTCTTC.

The chain is built from TRBV14 and TRBJ2-7, with 8 bases matching TRBD2. J was trimmed by 3 bases and V by 0 bases; bases with no gene match: 7. Germline assignment: CDR1 SGHDN and CDR2 FVKESK. There are 16 residues in the CDR3. The CDR3 DNA follows: TGTGCCAGCAGCCAAGACAGCGGGAGATTGGGCTACGAGCAGTACTTC. Its translation is CASSQDSGRLGYEQYF.

This chain uses TRBV2 with TRBJ2-5; no reliable D call. The CDR3 spans 13 residues. Germline-derived CDR1 and CDR2 are SNHLY and FYNNEI. The V gene lost 7 bases and the J gene lost 2 bases, with 11 bases spanning the gap. The CDR3 DNA sequence: TGTGCCAGCACATCACAGATTCAAGAGACCCAGTACTTC. Translating it yields CASTSQIQETQYF.

The chain uses TRBV10-3 and TRBJ2-3; a weak D match, TRBD2 (6 bases). The CDR3 totals 18 residues. The germline V and J ends were trimmed by 1 base and 3 bases, with 20 bases remaining between them. CDR1 is ENHRY, CDR2 SYGVKD, per germline. DNA of the CDR3: TGTGCCATCAGTGAGTTCCTAGGATGGCGGGATGGGACAGATACGCAGTATTTT. Protein product: CAISEFLGWRDGTDTQYF.

Of note for this clone: Distinct nucleotide sequences in the sample also encode this CDR3. The chain employs TRBV5-1 and TRBJ2-1, with 9 bases that match TRBD1. V lost 0 bases to trimming and J lost 5 bases; unmatched junction nucleotides: 3. CDR1 and CDR2 (germline): SGHRS, YFSETQ. The CDR3 totals 15 residues. The CDR3 region has the DNA TGCGCCAGCAGCTTGGTAGGACAGGGGAACAATGAGCAGTTCTTC. Encoded protein: CASSLVGQGNNEQFF.

The chain has TRBV29-1 and TRBJ2-5; no definite D call. The germline V and J ends were trimmed by 8 bases and 0 bases, with 16 bases remaining between them. CDR1 and CDR2 from the germline V gene are SQVTM and ANQGSEA. This CDR3 is 14 amino acids long. CDR3 protein: CSSQESAYQETQYF. The CDR3 nucleotides are TGCAGCTCCCAGGAGAGCGCGTACCAAGAGACCCAGTACTTC.

The chain carries TRBV2 and TRBJ1-1; weak D call: TRBD1 (6 bases). The CDR3 sequence is 15 residues long. Deletions cut 8 bases from V and 3 bases from J, with 19 bases between. Per the germline V gene, CDR1 is SNHLY and CDR2 is FYNNEI. Here the CDR3 reads CASGGGAASYTEAFF. CDR3 bases: TGTGCCAGCGGGGGCGGGGCGGCTAGTTACACTGAAGCTTTCTTT.

The chain employs TRBV27 and TRBJ2-7; D not resolved. Germline V gene lookup returns CDR1 MNHEY and CDR2 SMNVEV (reference sequence). The CDR3 contains 15 residues. Trimming took off 6 bases at V and 3 bases at J, with 18 bases between the two ends. The CDR3 sequence is CASRSNRAYYYEQYF. CDR3 DNA: TGTGCCAGCAGAAGCAACAGAGCCTACTACTACGAGCAGTACTTC.

The chain combines TRBV5-1 with TRBJ2-2; weak D call: TRBD2 (6 bases). CDR3 length: 16 residues. Trimming stripped 0 bases from V and 3 bases from J, with 12 bases between. Per germline, CDR1 SGHRS and CDR2 YFSETQ. The CDR3 spells CASSLVRGLDTGELFF. The CDR3 coding sequence is TGCGCCAGCAGCTTGGTTAGGGGACTCGACACCGGGGAGCTGTTTTTT.

The rearrangement joins TRBV7-9 to TRBJ2-7, with 10 bases lining up with TRBD1. Losses at the gene ends were 4 bases for V and 4 bases for J; bases not matched to a gene: 10. Germline V gives CDR1 SEHNR, CDR2 FQNEAQ (reference sequence). CDR3 length: 16 residues. The CDR3 DNA reads as TGTGCCAGCAGCTCTAGGCCCGGGACAGGGGAATACGAGCAGTACTTC. This gives the protein CASSSRPGTGEYEQYF. The full variable domain, with the rest looked up from reference TRBV7-9 and TRBJ2-7, is DTGVSQNPRHKITKRGQNVTFRCDPISEHNRLYWYRQTLGQGPEFLTYFQNEAQLEKSRLLSDRFSAERPKGSFSTLEIQRTEQGDSAMYLCASSSRPGTGEYEQYFGPGTRLTVT.

The chain links TRBV30 to TRBJ2-7; possibly TRBD1 for D (5 bases). CDR3 length: 14 residues. V lost 1 base and J lost 5, with 15 bases in between. Germline V gives CDR1 GTSNPN, CDR2 SVGIG (reference sequence). The CDR3 sequence: CAWSAGRAAHEQYF. The CDR3, as DNA: TGTGCCTGGAGTGCGGGCAGGGCGGCCCACGAGCAGTACTTC.